Many counts were recorded for the clone carrying this T cell receptor beta chain. The germline CDR1 and CDR2 sequences are DFQATT and SNEGSKA (reference sequence). The V gene lost 1 base and the J gene lost 10 bases, with 11 bases spanning the gap. CDR3 size: 12 residues. The sample is drawn from a study of identical twins. TCRdb processed the 5' RACE reads anew with MiXCR; each CDR3 protein has one entry. The sample includes about 700,000 distinct CDR3 sequences, approximately 6% of them seen just once. Sequencing input: naive T cells sorted from blood. The receptor comes from a man aged 18 to 30 in good health. V usage is TRBV20-1 and J usage is TRBJ2-1, with a weak D call TRBD2 (5 bases). CDR3 in amino acids: CSARAGREEQFF. CDR3 coding DNA: TGCAGTGCTAGAGCTGGGAGAGAGGAGCAGTTCTTC.